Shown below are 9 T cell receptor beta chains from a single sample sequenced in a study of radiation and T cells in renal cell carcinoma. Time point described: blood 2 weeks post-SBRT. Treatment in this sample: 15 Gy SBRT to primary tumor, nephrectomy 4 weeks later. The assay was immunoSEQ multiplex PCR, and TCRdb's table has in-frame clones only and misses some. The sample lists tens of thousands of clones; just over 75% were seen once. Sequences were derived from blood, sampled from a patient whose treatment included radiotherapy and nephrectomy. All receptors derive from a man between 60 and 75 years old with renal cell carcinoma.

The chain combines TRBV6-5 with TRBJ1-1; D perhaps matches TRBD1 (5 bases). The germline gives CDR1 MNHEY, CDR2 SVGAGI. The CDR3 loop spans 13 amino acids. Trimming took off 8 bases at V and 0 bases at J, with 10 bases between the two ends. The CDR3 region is CASYRPMNTEAFF. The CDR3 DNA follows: TGTGCCAGCTACAGGCCAATGAACACTGAAGCTTTCTTT.

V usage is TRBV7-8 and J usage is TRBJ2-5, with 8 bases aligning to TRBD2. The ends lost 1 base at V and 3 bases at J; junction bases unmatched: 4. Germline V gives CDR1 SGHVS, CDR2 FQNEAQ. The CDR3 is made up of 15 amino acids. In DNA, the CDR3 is TGTGCCAGCAGCTTAGTTGGACTAGCTGAAGAGACCCAGTACTTC. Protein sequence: CASSLVGLAEETQYF.

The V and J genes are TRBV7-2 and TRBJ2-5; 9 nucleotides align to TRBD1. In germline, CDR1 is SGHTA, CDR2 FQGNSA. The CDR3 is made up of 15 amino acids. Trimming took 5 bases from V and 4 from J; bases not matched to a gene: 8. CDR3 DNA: TGTGCCAGCAGCCCCGGGACAGGGTCGGGAGAGACCCAGTACTTC. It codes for CASSPGTGSGETQYF.

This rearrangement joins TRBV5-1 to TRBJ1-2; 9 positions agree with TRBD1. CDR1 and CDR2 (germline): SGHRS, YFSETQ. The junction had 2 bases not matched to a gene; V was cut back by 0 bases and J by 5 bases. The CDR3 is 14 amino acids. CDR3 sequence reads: CASSLVDRGYGYTF. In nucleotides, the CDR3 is TGCGCCAGCAGCTTGGTGGACAGGGGATATGGCTACACCTTC.

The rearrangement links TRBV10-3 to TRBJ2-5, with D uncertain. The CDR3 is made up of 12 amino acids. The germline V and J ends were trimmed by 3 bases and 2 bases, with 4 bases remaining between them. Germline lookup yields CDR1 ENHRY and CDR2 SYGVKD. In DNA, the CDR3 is TGTGCCATCAGTGAAGGGCAAGAGACCCAGTACTTC. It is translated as CAISEGQETQYF.

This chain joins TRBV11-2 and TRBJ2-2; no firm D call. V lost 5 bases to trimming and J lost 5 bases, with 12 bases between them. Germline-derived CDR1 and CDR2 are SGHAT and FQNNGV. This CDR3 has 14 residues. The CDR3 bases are TGTGCCAGCAGCCCAGCCTTTCGGACCGGGGAGCTGTTTTTT. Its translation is CASSPAFRTGELFF.

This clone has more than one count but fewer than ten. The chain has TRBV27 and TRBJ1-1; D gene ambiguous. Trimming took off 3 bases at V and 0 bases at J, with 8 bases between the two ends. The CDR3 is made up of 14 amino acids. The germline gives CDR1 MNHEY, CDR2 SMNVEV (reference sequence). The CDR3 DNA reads TGTGCCAGCAGTTTTGGCGGAATGAACACTGAAGCTTTCTTT. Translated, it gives CASSFGGMNTEAFF.

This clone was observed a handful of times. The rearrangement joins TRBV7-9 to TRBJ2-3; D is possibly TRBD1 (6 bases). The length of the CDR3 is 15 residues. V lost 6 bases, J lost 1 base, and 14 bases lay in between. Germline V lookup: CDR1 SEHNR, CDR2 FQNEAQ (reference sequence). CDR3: CASRFSRGGTDTQYF. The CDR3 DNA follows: TGTGCCAGCAGGTTTTCCAGGGGTGGCACAGATACGCAGTATTTT.

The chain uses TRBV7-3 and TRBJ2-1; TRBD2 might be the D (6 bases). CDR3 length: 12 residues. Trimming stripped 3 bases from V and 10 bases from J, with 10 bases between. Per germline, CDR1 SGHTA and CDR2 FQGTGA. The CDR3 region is CASSFDSGEQFF. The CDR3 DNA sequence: TGTGCCAGCAGCTTCGACAGCGGGGAGCAGTTCTTC.